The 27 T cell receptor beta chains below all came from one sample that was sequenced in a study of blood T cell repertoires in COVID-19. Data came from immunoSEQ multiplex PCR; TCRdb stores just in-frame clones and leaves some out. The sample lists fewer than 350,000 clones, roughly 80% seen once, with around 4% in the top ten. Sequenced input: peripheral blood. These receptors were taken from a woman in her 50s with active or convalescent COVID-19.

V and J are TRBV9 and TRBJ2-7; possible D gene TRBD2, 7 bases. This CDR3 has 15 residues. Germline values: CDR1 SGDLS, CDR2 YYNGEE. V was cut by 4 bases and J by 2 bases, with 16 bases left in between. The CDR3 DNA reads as TGTGCCAGCAGCCCGGGGGGCAGGGAGCCCTACGAGCAGTACTTC. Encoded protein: CASSPGGREPYEQYF.

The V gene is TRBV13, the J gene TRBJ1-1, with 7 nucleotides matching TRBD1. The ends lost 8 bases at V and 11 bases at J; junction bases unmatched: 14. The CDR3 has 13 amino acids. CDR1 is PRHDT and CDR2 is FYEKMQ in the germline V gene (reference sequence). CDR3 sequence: CASSEGQFEGAFF. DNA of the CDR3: TGTGCCAGCTCCGAGGGACAGTTTGAAGGGGCTTTCTTT.

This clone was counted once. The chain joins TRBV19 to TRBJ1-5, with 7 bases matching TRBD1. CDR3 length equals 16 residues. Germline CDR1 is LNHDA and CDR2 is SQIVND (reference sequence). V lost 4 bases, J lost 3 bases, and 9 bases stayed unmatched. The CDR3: CASSTAGTVINQPQHF. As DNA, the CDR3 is TGTGCCAGTAGTACGGCGGGGACAGTCATCAATCAGCCCCAGCATTTT.

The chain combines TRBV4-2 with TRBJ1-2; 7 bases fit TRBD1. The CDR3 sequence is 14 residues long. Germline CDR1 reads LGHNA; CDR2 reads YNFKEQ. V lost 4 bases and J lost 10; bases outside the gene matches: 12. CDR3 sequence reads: CASSPNRGRPDYTF. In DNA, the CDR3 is TGTGCCAGCAGCCCGAACAGGGGCCGGCCGGACTACACCTTC.

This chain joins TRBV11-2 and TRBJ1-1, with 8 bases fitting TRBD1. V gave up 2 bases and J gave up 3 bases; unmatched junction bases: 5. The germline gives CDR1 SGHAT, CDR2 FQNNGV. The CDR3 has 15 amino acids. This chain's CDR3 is CASSLRTGRDTEAFF. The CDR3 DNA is TGTGCCAGCAGCTTACGGACAGGGAGGGACACTGAAGCTTTCTTT.

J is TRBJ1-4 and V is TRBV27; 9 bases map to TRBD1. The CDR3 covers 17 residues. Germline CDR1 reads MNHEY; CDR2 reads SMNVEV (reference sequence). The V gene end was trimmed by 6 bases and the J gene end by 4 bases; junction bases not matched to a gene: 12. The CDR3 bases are TGTGCCAGCAGGGACAGGGGAGTTGGGTACCTTAATGAAAAACTGTTTTTT. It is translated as CASRDRGVGYLNEKLFF.

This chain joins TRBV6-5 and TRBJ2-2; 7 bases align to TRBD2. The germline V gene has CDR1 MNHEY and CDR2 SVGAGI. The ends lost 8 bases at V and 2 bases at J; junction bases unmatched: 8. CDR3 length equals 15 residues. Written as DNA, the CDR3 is TGTGCCAGCGGGGGGGAGACAGCTAACACCGGGGAGCTGTTTTTT. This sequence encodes CASGGETANTGELFF.

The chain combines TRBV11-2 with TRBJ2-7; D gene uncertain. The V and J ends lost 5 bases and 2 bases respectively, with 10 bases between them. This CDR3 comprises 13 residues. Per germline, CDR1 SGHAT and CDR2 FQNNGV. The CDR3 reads CASSLGGPYEQYF. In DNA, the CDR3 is TGTGCCAGCAGCCTAGGCGGTCCCTACGAGCAGTACTTC. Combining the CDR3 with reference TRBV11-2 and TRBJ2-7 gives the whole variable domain EAGVAQSPRYKIIEKRQSVAFWCNPISGHATLYWYQQILGQGPKLLIQFQNNGVVDDSQLPKDRFSAERLKGVDSTLKIQPAKLEDSAVYLCASSLGGPYEQYFGPGTRLTVT.

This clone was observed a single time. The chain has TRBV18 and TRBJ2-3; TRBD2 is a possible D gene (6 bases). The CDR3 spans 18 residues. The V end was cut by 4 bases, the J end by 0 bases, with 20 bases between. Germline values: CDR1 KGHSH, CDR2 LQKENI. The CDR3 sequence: CASSRGVGGTTSTDTQYF. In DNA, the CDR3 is TGTGCCAGCTCACGTGGGGTCGGAGGGACCACTAGCACAGATACGCAGTATTTT. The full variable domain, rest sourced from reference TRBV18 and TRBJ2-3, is NAGVMQNPRHLVRRRGQEARLRCSPMKGHSHVYWYRQLPEEGLKFMVYLQKENIIDESGMPKERFSAEFPKEGPSILRIQQVVRGDSAAYFCASSRGVGGTTSTDTQYFGPGTRLTVL.

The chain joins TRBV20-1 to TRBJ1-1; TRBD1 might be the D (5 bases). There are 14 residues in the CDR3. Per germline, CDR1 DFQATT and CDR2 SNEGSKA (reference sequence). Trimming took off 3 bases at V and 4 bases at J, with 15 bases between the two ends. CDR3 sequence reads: CSASFGGGFTEAFF. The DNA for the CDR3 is TGCAGTGCTAGTTTTGGGGGGGGTTTCACTGAAGCTTTCTTT.

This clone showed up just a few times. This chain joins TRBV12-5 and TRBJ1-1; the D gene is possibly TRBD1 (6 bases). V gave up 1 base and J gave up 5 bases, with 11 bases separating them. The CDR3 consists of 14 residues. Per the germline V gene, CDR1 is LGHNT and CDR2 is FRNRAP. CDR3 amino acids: CASGLEAGVTEAFF. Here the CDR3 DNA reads TGTGCTAGTGGTTTGGAGGCAGGGGTGACTGAAGCTTTCTTT. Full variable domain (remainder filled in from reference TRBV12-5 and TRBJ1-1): DARVTQTPRHKVTEMGQEVTMRCQPILGHNTVFWYRQTMMQGLELLAYFRNRAPLDDSGMPKDRFSAEMPDATLATLKIQPSEPRDSAVYFCASGLEAGVTEAFFGQGTRLTVV.

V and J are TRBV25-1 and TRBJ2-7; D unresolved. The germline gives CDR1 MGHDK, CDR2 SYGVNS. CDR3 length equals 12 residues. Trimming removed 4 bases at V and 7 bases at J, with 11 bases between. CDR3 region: CASSATSGEQYF. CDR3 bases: TGTGCCAGCAGTGCGACCTCCGGGGAGCAGTACTTC.

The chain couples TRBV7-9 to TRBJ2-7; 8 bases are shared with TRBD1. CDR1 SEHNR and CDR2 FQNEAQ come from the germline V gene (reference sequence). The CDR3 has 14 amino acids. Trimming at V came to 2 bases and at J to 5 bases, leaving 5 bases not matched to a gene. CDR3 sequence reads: CASSLSWTGNEQYF. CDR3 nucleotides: TGTGCCAGCAGCTTAAGCTGGACAGGGAACGAGCAGTACTTC.

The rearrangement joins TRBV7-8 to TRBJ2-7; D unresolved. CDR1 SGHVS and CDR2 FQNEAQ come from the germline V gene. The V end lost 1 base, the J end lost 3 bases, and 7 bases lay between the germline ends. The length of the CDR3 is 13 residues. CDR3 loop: CASSLVERYEQYF. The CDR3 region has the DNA TGTGCCAGCAGCTTAGTAGAGCGCTACGAGCAGTACTTC.

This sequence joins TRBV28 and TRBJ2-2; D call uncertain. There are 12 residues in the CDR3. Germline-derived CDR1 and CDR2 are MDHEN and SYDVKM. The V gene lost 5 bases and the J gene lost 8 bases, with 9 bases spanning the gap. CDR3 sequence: CASSLPGGELFF. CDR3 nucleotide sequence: TGTGCCAGCAGTCTACCTGGTGGGGAGCTGTTTTTT.

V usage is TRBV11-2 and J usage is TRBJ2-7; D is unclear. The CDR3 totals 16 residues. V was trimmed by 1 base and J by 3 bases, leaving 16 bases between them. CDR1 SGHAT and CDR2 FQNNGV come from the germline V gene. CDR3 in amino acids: CASSLGRQRNGYEQYF. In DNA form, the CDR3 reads TGTGCCAGCAGCTTAGGCCGGCAGCGCAATGGCTACGAGCAGTACTTC. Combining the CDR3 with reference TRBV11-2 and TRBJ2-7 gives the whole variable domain EAGVAQSPRYKIIEKRQSVAFWCNPISGHATLYWYQQILGQGPKLLIQFQNNGVVDDSQLPKDRFSAERLKGVDSTLKIQPAKLEDSAVYLCASSLGRQRNGYEQYFGPGTRLTVT.

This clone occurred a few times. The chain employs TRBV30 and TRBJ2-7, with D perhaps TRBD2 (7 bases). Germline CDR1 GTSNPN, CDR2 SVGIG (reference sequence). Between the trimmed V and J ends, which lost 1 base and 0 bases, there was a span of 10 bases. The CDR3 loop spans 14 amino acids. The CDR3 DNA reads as TGTGCCTGGAGTGGGGGAGGGGGCTCCTACGAGCAGTACTTC. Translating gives CAWSGGGGSYEQYF.

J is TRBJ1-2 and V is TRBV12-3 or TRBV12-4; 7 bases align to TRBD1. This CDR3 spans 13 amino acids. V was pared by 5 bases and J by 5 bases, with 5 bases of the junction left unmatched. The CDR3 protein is CASSTGVWYGYTF. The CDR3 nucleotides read TGTGCCAGCAGTACAGGGGTATGGTATGGCTACACCTTC.

The CDR3: CASSSDRGVTGELFF. CDR3 in DNA: TGTGCCAGCAGCTCCGACAGGGGAGTCACCGGGGAGCTGTTTTTT. The chain recombines TRBV5-4 with TRBJ2-2, with 8 bases matching TRBD1. J gave up 4 bases and V 3 bases, and 5 bases lay outside the gene matches. This CDR3 is built from 15 residues. CDR1 and CDR2 (germline): SGHNT, YYREEE (reference sequence).

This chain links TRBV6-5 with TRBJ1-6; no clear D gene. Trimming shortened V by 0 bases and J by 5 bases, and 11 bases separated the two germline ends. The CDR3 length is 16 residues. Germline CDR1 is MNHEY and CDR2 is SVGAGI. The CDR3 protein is CASSYSRLLNNSPLHF. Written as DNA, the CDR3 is TGTGCCAGCAGTTACTCGAGACTACTAAATAATTCACCCCTCCACTTT.

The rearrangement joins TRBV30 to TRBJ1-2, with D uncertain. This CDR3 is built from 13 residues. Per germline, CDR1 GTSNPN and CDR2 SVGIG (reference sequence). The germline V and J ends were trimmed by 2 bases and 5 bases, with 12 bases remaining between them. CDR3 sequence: CAWSRGMRYGYTF. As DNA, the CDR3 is TGTGCCTGGAGTCGCGGGATGCGGTATGGCTACACCTTC.

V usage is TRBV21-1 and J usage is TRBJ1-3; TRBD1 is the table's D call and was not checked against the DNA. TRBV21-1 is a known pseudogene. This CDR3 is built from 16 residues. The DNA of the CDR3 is TGTGCCAGCAGCAAAGAGAGGAAGGGGTATGGAAACACCATATATTTT. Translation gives CASSKERKGYGNTIYF.

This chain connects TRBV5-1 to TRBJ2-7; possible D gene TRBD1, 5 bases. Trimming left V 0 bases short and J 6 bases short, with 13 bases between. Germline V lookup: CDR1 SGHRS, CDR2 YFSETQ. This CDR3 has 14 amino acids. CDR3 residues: CASSLGQPLPEQYF. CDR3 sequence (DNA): TGCGCCAGCAGCTTGGGACAGCCGCTCCCCGAGCAGTACTTC.

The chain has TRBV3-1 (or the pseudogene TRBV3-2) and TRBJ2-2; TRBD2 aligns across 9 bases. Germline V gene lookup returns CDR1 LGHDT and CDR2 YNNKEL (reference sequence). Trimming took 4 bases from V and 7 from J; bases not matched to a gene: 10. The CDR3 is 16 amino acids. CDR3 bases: TGTGCCAGCAGCCCTCTTAGCGGGAGCGCGTTCGGGGAGCTGTTTTTT. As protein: CASSPLSGSAFGELFF.

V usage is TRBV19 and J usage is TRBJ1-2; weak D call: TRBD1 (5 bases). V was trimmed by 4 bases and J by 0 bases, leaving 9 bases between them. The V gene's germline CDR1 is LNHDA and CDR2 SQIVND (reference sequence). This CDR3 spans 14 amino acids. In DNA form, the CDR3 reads TGTGCCAGTAGTAAGGACAAGTCTAACTATGGCTACACCTTC. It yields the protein CASSKDKSNYGYTF.

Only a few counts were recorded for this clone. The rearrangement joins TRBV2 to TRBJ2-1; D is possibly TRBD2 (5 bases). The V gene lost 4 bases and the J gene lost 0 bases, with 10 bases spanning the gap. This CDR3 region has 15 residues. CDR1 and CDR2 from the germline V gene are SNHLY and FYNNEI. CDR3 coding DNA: TGTGCCAGCAGTGTCCGGGGTAGCTCCTACAATGAGCAGTTCTTC. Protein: CASSVRGSSYNEQFF.

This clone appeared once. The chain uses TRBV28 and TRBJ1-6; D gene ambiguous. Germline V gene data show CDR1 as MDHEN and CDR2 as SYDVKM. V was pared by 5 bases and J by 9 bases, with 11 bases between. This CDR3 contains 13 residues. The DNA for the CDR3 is TGTGCCAGCAGTCTTAGCGGCACTTCACCCCTCCACTTT. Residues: CASSLSGTSPLHF.